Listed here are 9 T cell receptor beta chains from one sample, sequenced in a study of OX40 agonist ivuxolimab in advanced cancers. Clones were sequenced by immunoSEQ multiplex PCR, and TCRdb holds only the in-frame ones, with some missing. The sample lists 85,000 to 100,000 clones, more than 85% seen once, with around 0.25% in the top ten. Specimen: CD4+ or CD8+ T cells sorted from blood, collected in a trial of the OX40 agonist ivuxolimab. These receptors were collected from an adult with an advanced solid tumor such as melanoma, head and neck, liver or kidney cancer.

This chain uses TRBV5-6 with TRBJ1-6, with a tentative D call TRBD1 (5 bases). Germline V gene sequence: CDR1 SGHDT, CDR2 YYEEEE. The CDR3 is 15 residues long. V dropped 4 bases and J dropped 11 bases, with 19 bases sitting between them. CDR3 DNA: TGTGCCAGCAGCCCCGGGACGGTGGGATTGGCACCCCTCCACTTT. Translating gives CASSPGTVGLAPLHF.

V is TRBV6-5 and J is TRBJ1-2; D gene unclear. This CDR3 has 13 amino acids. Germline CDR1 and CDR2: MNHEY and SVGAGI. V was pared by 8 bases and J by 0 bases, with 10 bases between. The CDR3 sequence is CASSVDPNYGYTF. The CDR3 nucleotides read TGTGCCAGCTCCGTCGACCCTAACTATGGCTACACCTTC.

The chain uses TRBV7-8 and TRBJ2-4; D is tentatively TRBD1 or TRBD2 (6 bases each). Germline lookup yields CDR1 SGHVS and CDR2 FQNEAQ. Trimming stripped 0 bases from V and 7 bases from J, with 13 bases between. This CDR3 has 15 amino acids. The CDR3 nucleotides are TGTGCCAGCAGCTTAGCATGGGGGGCAGGGAACATTCAGTACTTC. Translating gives CASSLAWGAGNIQYF.

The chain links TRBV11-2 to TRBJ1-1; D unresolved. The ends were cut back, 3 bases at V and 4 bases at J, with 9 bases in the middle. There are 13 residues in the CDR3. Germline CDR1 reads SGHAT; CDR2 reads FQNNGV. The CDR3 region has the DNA TGTGCCAGCAGCTTCACTAGCGGCACTGAAGCTTTCTTT. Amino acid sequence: CASSFTSGTEAFF.

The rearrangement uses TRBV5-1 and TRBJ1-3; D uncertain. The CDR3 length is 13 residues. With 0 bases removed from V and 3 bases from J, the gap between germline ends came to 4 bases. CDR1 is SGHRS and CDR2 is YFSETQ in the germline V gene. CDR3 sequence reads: CASSLVGGNTIYF. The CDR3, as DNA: TGCGCCAGCAGCTTGGTGGGTGGAAACACCATATATTTT.

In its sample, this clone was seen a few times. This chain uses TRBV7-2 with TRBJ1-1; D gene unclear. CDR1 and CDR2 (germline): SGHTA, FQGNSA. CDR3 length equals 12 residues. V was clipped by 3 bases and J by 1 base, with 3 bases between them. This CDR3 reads CASSLQNTEAFF. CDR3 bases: TGTGCCAGCAGCTTGCAGAACACTGAAGCTTTCTTT.

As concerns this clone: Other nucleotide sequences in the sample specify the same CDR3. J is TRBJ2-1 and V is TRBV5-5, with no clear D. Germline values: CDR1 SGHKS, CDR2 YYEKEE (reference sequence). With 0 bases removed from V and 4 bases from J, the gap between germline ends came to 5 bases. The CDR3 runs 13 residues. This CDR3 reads CASSLGQYNEQFF. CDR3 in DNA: TGTGCCAGCAGCTTGGGACAATACAATGAGCAGTTCTTC.

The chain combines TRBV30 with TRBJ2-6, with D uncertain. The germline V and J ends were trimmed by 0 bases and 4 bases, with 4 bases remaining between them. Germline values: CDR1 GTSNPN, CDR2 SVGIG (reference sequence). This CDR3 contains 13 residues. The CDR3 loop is CAWSVKGANVLTF. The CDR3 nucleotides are TGTGCCTGGAGTGTTAAGGGGGCCAACGTCCTGACTTTC. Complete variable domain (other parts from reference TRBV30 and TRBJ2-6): SQTIHQWPATLVQPVGSPLSLECTVEGTSNPNLYWYRQAAGRGLQLLFYSVGIGQISSEVPQNLSASRPQDRQFILSSKKLLLSDSGFYLCAWSVKGANVLTFGAGSRLTVL.

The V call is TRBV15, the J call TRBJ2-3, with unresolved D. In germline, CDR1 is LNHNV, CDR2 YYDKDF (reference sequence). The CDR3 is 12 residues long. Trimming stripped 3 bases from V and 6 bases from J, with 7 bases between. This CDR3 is CATSRGFDTQYF. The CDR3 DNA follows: TGTGCCACCAGCAGGGGTTTCGATACGCAGTATTTT.